One and the same sample provided the 12 T cell receptor beta chains below, sequenced in a study of cytomegalovirus exposure and HLA in healthy donors. The PCR ran on 60 Vbeta and 13 Jbeta primers. Sequencing was performed with immunoSEQ multiplex PCR; in TCRdb, only in-frame clones are kept and a portion is missing. The sample holds 150,000 to 200,000 clones, about 90% seen once. The specimen sequenced was PBMCs. These receptors were collected from a girl in the first two years of life in good health and CMV-seronegative.

In its sample, this clone was seen a few times. The chain carries TRBV27 and TRBJ1-2; D might be TRBD1 (6 bases). The CDR3 length is 16 residues. Trimming removed 0 bases from V and 3 bases from J, with 14 bases in between. Germline values: CDR1 MNHEY, CDR2 SMNVEV (reference sequence). The CDR3 region is CASSLSRGQGYYGYTF. DNA for the CDR3: TGTGCCAGCAGTTTATCGAGGGGTCAGGGGTACTATGGCTACACCTTC.

J is TRBJ2-1 and V is TRBV5-1; D possibly corresponds to TRBD2 (6 bases). This CDR3 spans 15 amino acids. Trimming took off 0 bases at V and 6 bases at J, with 13 bases between the two ends. CDR1 and CDR2 (germline): SGHRS, YFSETQ. CDR3 in DNA: TGCGCCAGCAGCTTGGAGGTAGCGGCCCCCAATGAGCAGTTCTTC. This gives the protein CASSLEVAAPNEQFF.

The chain recombines TRBV5-1 with TRBJ1-2; 7 bases align to TRBD1. The CDR3 runs to 15 residues. The V segment lost 4 bases and the J segment 3 bases; nucleotides outside the gene matches: 9. Germline V lookup: CDR1 SGHRS, CDR2 YFSETQ. CDR3 in DNA: TGCGCCAGCAGCCCGGCCGGGGACAGATACTATGGCTACACCTTC. It yields the protein CASSPAGDRYYGYTF.

The chain combines TRBV5-1 with TRBJ1-4, with D tentatively TRBD1 (5 bases). The germline V gene encodes CDR1 SGHRS and CDR2 YFSETQ. The CDR3 sequence is 15 residues long. Trimming shortened V by 5 bases and J by 7 bases, and 18 bases separated the two germline ends. The CDR3 region is CASSYYPGGGEKLFF. CDR3 coding DNA: TGCGCCAGCAGTTATTATCCCGGGGGGGGTGAAAAACTGTTTTTT.

The chain couples TRBV7-8 to TRBJ1-5; tentatively, D is TRBD1 (6 bases). This CDR3 region has 16 residues. CDR1 is SGHVS, CDR2 FQNEAQ, per germline. Between the trimmed V and J ends, which lost 5 bases and 2 bases, there was a span of 16 bases. CDR3 sequence reads: CASSLQGAVGNQPQHF. The CDR3 DNA follows: TGTGCCAGCAGCCTACAGGGAGCCGTTGGCAATCAGCCCCAGCATTTT.

CDR3 region: CASSRLAKNIQYF. In DNA, the CDR3 is TGTGCCAGCAGCCGACTAGCCAAAAACATTCAGTACTTC. The chain links TRBV2 to TRBJ2-4; D unresolved. This CDR3 spans 13 amino acids. Germline V gene lookup returns CDR1 SNHLY and CDR2 FYNNEI. V lost 6 bases, J lost 0 bases, and 6 bases lay in between.

The chain joins TRBV4-1 to TRBJ2-3; no clear D gene. Germline CDR1 MGHRA, CDR2 YSYEKL. The CDR3 runs 14 residues. Trimming left V 1 base short and J 7 bases short, with 12 bases between. The CDR3 spells CASSQGLLSYTQYF. In DNA form, the CDR3 reads TGCGCCAGCAGCCAAGGGTTACTATCTTATACGCAGTATTTT.

V is TRBV4-1 and J is TRBJ2-7; D unresolved. CDR3 length: 15 residues. Germline CDR1 is MGHRA and CDR2 is YSYEKL. The V and J ends lost 3 bases and 5 bases respectively, with 17 bases between them. DNA for the CDR3: TGCGCCAGCAGCCACCGACTTCCCTCTTCCCACGAGCAGTACTTC. It translates to CASSHRLPSSHEQYF.

This CDR3 is CASSFQVNQPQHF. DNA for the CDR3: TGTGCCAGCAGCTTCCAGGTCAATCAGCCCCAGCATTTT. The chain links TRBV5-4 to TRBJ1-5, with D hard to call. CDR1 SGHNT and CDR2 YYREEE come from the germline V gene (reference sequence). The length of the CDR3 is 13 residues. V was trimmed by 2 bases and J by 3 bases, leaving 6 bases between them.

V usage is TRBV5-6 and J usage is TRBJ2-7; 7 nucleotides line up with TRBD1. The CDR3 has 13 residues. Germline CDR1 and CDR2: SGHDT and YYEEEE. V was clipped by 4 bases and J by 6 bases; unmatched bases: 7. CDR3 protein: CASSIGQVREQYF. For the CDR3, the DNA is TGTGCCAGCAGCATAGGACAGGTCCGCGAGCAGTACTTC.

The J gene is TRBJ1-2, the V gene TRBV11-2; 9 bases agree with TRBD1. After removal of 5 bases from V and 4 bases from J, the junction contained 11 bases not matched to a gene. This CDR3 is built from 16 residues. Germline lookup yields CDR1 SGHAT and CDR2 FQNNGV. CDR3 sequence reads: CASSPPLQGATYGYTF. For the CDR3, the DNA is TGTGCCAGCAGCCCACCTCTACAGGGGGCGACCTATGGCTACACCTTC. Filled out from reference TRBV11-2 and TRBJ1-2, the complete variable domain reads EAGVAQSPRYKIIEKRQSVAFWCNPISGHATLYWYQQILGQGPKLLIQFQNNGVVDDSQLPKDRFSAERLKGVDSTLKIQPAKLEDSAVYLCASSPPLQGATYGYTFGSGTRLTVV.

The chain carries TRBV4-3 and TRBJ2-2, with 8 bases identical to TRBD2. The V segment lost 2 bases and the J segment 6 bases; nucleotides outside the gene matches: 17. CDR3 length: 19 amino acids. Germline loops: CDR1 LGHNA, CDR2 YSLEER. CDR3 bases: TGCGCCAGCAGCCAATCCCAACGACCGGGACTAGTCTCCCCCGGGGAGCTGTTTTTT. It yields the protein CASSQSQRPGLVSPGELFF.